This T cell receptor (beta chain) is from a study of response to subunit inactivated influenza vaccine. Study conclusions and caveats: Seasonal influenza vaccination, on each occasion, was suggested by the authors to recruit few new T cells.

This clonotype has a handful of counts. The antigen is unknown. TCRdb re-called the RT-PCR reads through MiXCR, storing one row per CDR3 protein. The sample shows around 760,000 distinct CDR3 sequences, approximately 13% of them seen only once. From germline, CDR1 is KGHSH and CDR2 LQKENI. V was trimmed by 4 bases and J by 1 base, leaving 13 bases between them. The CDR3 runs 16 residues. The origin of this receptor is a man aged 50-60 years who received an inactivated influenza vaccine. This specimen was PBMCs from blood, taken about 14 days before vaccination. The rearrangement links TRBV18 to TRBJ2-2; possibly TRBD2 for D (6 bases). For the CDR3, the DNA is TGTGCCAGCTCACAACAAACTAGCAGGAACACCGGGGAGCTGTTTTTT. This gives the protein CASSQQTSRNTGELFF.